The 2 T cell receptor beta chains in this list originate from one sample, sequenced in a study of T cell responses to AZD1222 COVID-19 vaccine. Measured with immunoSEQ multiplex PCR; TCRdb has only the in-frame clones, and not every one. The sample has 60,000 to 90,000 clones; about nine tenths are singletons. The specimen was peripheral blood, collected 28 days after the second AZD1222 dose. Receptors were obtained from an adult who received the AZD1222 COVID-19 vaccine.

This clone came up once. V gene TRBV6-5 combines with J gene TRBJ2-7; D gene unclear. Germline V lookup: CDR1 MNHEY, CDR2 SVGAGI. The CDR3 is 13 residues long. V shed 0 bases and J shed 3 bases, with 6 bases lying between them. DNA for the CDR3: TGTGCCAGCAGTTACTCGACGGACTACGAGCAGTACTTC. Encoded protein: CASSYSTDYEQYF.

This clone was recorded a few times. The V call is TRBV4-1, the J call TRBJ1-2; TRBD1 is a possible D gene (6 bases). Germline V lookup: CDR1 MGHRA, CDR2 YSYEKL. The CDR3 is 13 amino acids. V was pared by 3 bases and J by 3 bases, with 8 bases between. For the CDR3, the DNA is TGCGCCAGCAGCCAGAACAGGGACTATGGCTACACCTTC. Its translation is CASSQNRDYGYTF.